Here is one T cell receptor (beta chain) with its context. In each case, RNA was isolated and then reverse transcribed into cDNA as the sequencing template. The data were produced by immunoSEQ multiplex PCR, yet TCRdb's version contains in-frame clones alone and is incomplete. Seen here are a few hundred thousand clones, roughly three fifths observed once, and the top ten hold approximately 4.9%. The source of the sample is a study of CD8+ T cells in alopecia areata. This TCR was recovered from a human donor in good health. Sequenced sample: CD8+ T cells sorted from blood.

The CDR3 protein is CASNQGLNTEAFF. The CDR3 DNA reads as TGTGCCAGCAATCAGGGGTTGAACACTGAAGCTTTCTTT. The J gene is TRBJ1-1, the V gene TRBV27, with D perhaps TRBD1 (6 bases). Germline V gene data show CDR1 as MNHEY and CDR2 as SMNVEV (reference sequence). Deletions cut 7 bases from V and 0 bases from J, with 9 bases between. The CDR3 length is 13 residues.